This TCR beta chain was profiled in a study of Ad26.COV2.S vaccination and SARS-CoV-2 variants. Sequencing used immunoSEQ multiplex PCR; TCRdb keeps in-frame clones, though not all of them. The sample lists about 350,000 clones, more than 85% seen once, with about 5% in the top ten. This clone was found a few times. What it binds is not known. The junction had 2 bases not matched to a gene; V was cut back by 1 base and J by 7 bases. CDR3 length equals 15 residues. CDR1 and CDR2 (germline): SEHNR, FQNEAQ (reference sequence). Study-wide results and limits: Breadth and depth estimates from TCRs may understate total T cell responses.

Treatment indicated: some 19 received Ad26.COV2.S at low or high dose, single or two shots; 5 received placebo; per-sample allocation not given. Vaccine and placebo recipients were sampled on day 63 after the first injection. An Ad26 vector was used to express Wuhan-strain SARS-CoV-2 spike as the vaccine. This receptor was taken from a person aged 18-65 years who received the Ad26.COV2.S COVID-19 vaccine or a placebo. The sample consisted of peripheral blood, taken in a trial of Ad26.COV2.S vaccine versus placebo. The V call is TRBV7-9, the J call TRBJ1-4; TRBD1 agrees at 11 bases. The CDR3 sequence: CASSLVGTGGEKLFF. The DNA of the CDR3 is TGTGCCAGCAGCTTAGTCGGGACAGGGGGTGAAAAACTGTTTTTT.